The next 5 T cell receptor beta chains were all read from a single sample in a study of CD4 T cells in relation to SARS-CoV-2 and coronaviruses. Some clones are missing from TCRdb's copy, which holds only in-frame ones; the method was immunoSEQ multiplex PCR. The sample has tens of thousands of clones, 80% to 90% seen once. Sample: memory CD4+ T cells from PBMCs. These receptors came from an adult with COVID-19.

The gene calls are TRBV27 and TRBJ2-7; TRBD1 matches 9 bases. V lost 8 bases and J lost 4; bases outside the gene matches: 9. The CDR3 runs 14 residues. CDR1 and CDR2 from the germline V gene are MNHEY and SMNVEV (reference sequence). This chain's CDR3 is CASSPDRGGYEQYF. CDR3 coding DNA: TGTGCCAGCTCTCCGGACAGGGGAGGGTACGAGCAGTACTTC.

In nucleotides, the CDR3 is TGTGCCAGCAGGTTGGGACAGTATAGCAATCAGCCCCAGCATTTT. Protein: CASRLGQYSNQPQHF. The chain employs TRBV2 and TRBJ1-5, with TRBD1 matching over 7 bases. The CDR3 is 15 residues long. The V and J ends lost 6 bases and 0 bases, in that order; junction bases with no gene match: 5. Germline V CDR1 and CDR2: SNHLY, FYNNEI.

This chain connects TRBV19 to TRBJ2-1; TRBD2 aligns across 8 bases. Germline loops: CDR1 LNHDA, CDR2 SQIVND (reference sequence). The V segment lost 5 bases and the J segment 9 bases; nucleotides outside the gene matches: 12. The CDR3 has 15 residues. The CDR3 bases are TGTGCCAGTAGTTTTACTAGCGGACCCTTCGGTGAGCAGTTCTTC. It codes for CASSFTSGPFGEQFF.

The chain has TRBV18 and TRBJ2-7, with D possibly being TRBD1 (5 bases). The CDR3 extends over 12 amino acids. Germline CDR1 reads KGHSH; CDR2 reads LQKENI. V shed 1 base and J shed 9 bases, with 10 bases lying between them. CDR3 nucleotide sequence: TGTGCCAGCTCACCACTCAGGGAAGTGCAGTACTTC. Translation gives CASSPLREVQYF.

The chain recombines TRBV19 with TRBJ1-5, with 7 bases matching TRBD1. Germline V lookup: CDR1 LNHDA, CDR2 SQIVND (reference sequence). CDR3 length: 18 amino acids. J was trimmed by 0 bases and V by 3 bases; bases with no gene match: 11. The CDR3 region is CASSIRGVWKYSNQPQHF. CDR3 DNA: TGTGCCAGTAGTATCAGGGGGGTCTGGAAGTATAGCAATCAGCCCCAGCATTTT. Using reference TRBV19 and TRBJ1-5 for the parts outside the CDR3, the full variable domain is DGGITQSPKYLFRKEGQNVTLSCEQNLNHDAMYWYRQDPGQGLRLIYYSQIVNDFQKGDIAEGYSVSREKKESFPLTVTSAQKNPTAFYLCASSIRGVWKYSNQPQHFGDGTRLSIL.